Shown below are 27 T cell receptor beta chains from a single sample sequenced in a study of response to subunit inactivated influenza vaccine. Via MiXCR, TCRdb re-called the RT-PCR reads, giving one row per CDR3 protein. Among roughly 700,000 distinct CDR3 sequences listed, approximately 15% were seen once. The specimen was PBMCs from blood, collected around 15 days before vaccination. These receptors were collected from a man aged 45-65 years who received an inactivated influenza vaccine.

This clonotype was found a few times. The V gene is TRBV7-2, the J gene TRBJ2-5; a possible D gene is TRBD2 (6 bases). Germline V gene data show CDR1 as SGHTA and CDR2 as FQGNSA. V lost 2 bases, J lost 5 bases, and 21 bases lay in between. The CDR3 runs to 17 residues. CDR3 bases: TGTGCCAGCAGCTTATCTCTAGCGACTCACATCACGGAGACCCAGTACTTC. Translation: CASSLSLATHITETQYF.

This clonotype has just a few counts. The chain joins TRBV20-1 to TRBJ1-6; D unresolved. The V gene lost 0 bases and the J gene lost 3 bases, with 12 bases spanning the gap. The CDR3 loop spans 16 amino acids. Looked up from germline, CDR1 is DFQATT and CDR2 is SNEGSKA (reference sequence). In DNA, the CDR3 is TGCAGTGCTAGAGATATCGAGAATAACTATAATTCACCCCTCCACTTT. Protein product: CSARDIENNYNSPLHF.

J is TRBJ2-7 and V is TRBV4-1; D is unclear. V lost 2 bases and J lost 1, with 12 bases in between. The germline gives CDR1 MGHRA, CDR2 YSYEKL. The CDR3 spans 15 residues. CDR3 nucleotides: TGCGCCAGCAGCCAATGGGCAGGCGAGTCCTACGAGCAGTACTTC. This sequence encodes CASSQWAGESYEQYF.

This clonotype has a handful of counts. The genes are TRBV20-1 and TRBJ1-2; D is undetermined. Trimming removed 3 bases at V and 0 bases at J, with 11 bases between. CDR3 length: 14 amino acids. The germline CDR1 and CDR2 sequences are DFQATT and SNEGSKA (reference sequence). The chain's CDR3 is CSASNTEANYGYTF. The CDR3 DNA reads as TGCAGTGCTAGTAACACAGAAGCTAACTATGGCTACACCTTC.

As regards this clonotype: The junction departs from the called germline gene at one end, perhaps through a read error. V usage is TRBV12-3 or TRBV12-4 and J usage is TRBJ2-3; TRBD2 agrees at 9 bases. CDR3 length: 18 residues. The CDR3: CTSSLSEAGGNPTDTQYF. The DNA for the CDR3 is TGTACCAGCAGTTTAAGTGAAGCGGGAGGAAACCCAACAGATACGCAGTATTTT.

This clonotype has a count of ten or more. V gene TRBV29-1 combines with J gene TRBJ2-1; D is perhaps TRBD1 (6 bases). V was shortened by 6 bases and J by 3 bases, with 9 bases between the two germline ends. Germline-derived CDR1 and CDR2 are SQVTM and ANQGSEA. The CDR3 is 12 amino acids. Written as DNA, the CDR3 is TGCAGCGTCCGGACAGACTACAATGAGCAGTTCTTC. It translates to CSVRTDYNEQFF.

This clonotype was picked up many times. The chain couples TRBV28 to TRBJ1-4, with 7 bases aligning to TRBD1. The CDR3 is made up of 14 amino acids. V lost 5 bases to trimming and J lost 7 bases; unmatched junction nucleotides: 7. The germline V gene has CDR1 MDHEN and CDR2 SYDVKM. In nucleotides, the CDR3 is TGTGCCAGCAGTATTCAGGGGGGAGGTGAAAAACTGTTTTTT. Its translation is CASSIQGGGEKLFF. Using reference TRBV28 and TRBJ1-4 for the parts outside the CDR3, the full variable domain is DVKVTQSSRYLVKRTGEKVFLECVQDMDHENMFWYRQDPGLGLRLIYFSYDVKMKEKGDIPEGYSVSREKKERFSLILESASTNQTSMYLCASSIQGGGEKLFFGSGTQLSVL.

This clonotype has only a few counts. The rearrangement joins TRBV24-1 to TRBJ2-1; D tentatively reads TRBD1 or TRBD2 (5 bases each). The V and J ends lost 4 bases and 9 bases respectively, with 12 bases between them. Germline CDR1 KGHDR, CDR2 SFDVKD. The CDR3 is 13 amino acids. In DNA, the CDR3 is TGTGCCACCAGTGACTCCGGGACCACTGAGCAGTTCTTC. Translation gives CATSDSGTTEQFF.

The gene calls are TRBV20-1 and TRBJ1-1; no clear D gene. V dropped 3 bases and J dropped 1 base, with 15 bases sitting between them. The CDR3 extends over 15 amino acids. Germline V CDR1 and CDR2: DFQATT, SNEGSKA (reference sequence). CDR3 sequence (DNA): TGCAGTGCTAGTCCCACAGCGGCAGGGAACACTGAAGCTTTCTTT. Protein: CSASPTAAGNTEAFF.

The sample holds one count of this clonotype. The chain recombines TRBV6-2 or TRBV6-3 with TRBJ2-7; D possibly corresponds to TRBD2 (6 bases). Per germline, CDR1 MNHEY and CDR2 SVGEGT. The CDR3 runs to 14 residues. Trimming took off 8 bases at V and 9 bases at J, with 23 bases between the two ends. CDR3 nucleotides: TGTGCCAGCCGGTCGAGCGGGCTCCCATCGACGCAGTACTTC. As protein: CASRSSGLPSTQYF.

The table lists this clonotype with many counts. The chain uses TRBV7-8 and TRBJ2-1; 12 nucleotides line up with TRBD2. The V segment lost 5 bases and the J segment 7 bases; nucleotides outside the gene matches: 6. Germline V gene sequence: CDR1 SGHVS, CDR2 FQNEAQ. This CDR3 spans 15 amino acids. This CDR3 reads CASSPSGGASNEQFF. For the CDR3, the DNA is TGTGCCAGCAGCCCTAGCGGGGGGGCCAGTAATGAGCAGTTCTTC.

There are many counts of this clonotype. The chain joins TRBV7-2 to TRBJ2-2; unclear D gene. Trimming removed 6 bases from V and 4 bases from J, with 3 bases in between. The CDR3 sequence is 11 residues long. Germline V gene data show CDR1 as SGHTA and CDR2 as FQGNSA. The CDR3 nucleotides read TGTGCCAGCAGGCTCACCGGGGAGCTGTTTTTT. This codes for CASRLTGELFF.

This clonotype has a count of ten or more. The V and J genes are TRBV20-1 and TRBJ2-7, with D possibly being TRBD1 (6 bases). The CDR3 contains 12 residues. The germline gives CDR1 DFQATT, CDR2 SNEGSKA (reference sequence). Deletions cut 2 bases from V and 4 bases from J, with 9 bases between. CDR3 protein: CSARSGQYEQYF. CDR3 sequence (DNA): TGCAGTGCTAGATCTGGACAGTACGAGCAGTACTTC.

The CDR3 sequence is CASSQEKGRLNTEAFF. The CDR3 coding sequence is TGTGCCAGCAGCCAAGAAAAAGGCAGGCTGAACACTGAAGCTTTCTTT. The rearrangement joins TRBV14 to TRBJ1-1; D remains unclear. Trimming cost V 0 bases and J 0 bases, with 11 bases left between them. The germline CDR1 and CDR2 sequences are SGHDN and FVKESK. The CDR3 is 16 amino acids.

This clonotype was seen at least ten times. The CDR3 loop is CASSESVLPPYNEQFF. CDR3 sequence (DNA): TGTGCCAGCAGTGAAAGTGTCCTACCACCCTACAATGAGCAGTTCTTC. This chain connects TRBV25-1 to TRBJ2-1; no definite D call. There are 16 residues in the CDR3. Germline V gives CDR1 MGHDK, CDR2 SYGVNS. V lost 2 bases and J lost 2, with 13 bases in between.

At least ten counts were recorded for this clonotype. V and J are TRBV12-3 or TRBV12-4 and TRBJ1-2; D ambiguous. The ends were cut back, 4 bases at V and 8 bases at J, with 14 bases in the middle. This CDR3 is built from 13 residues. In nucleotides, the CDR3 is TGTGCCAGCAGTTCCCCGGGGAGCTCGGGCTACACCTTC. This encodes CASSSPGSSGYTF.

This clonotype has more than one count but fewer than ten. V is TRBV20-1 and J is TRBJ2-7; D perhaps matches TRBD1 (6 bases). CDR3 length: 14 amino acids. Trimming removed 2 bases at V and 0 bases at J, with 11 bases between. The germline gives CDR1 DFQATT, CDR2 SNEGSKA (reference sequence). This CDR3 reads CSARRQGSSYEQYF. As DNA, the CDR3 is TGCAGTGCTAGAAGGCAGGGGAGCTCCTACGAGCAGTACTTC.

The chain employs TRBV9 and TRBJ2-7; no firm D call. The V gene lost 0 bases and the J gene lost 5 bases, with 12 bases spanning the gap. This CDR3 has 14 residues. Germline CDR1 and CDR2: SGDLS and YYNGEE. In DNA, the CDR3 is TGTGCCAGCAGCGTAGAAGGGCTTGGGGACGAGCAGTACTTC. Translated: CASSVEGLGDEQYF.

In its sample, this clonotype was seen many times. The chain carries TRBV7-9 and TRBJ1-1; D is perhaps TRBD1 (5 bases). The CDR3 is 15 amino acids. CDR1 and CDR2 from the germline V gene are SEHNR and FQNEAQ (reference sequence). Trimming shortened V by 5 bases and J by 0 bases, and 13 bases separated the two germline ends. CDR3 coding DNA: TGTGCCAGCAGCAGCCGGGACCTGTTGAACACTGAAGCTTTCTTT. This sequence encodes CASSSRDLLNTEAFF.

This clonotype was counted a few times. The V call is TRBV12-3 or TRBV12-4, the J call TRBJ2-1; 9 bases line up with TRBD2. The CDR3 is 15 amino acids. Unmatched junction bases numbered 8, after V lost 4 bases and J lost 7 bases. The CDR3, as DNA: TGTGCCAGCAGTTCTGGCGGGGGGGCCGGGAATGAGCAGTTCTTC. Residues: CASSSGGGAGNEQFF.

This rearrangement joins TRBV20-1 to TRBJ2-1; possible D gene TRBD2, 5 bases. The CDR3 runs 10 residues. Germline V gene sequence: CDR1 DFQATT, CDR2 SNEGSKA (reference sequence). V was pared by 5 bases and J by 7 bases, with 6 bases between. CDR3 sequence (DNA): TGCAGTGCTCGGAGGAATGAGCAGTTCTTC. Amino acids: CSARRNEQFF.

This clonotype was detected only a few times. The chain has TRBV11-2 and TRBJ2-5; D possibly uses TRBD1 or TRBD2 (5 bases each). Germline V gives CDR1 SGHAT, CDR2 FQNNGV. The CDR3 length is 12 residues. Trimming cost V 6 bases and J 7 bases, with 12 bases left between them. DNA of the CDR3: TGTGCCAGCAGTTGGGACCCAGGGACCCAGTACTTC. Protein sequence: CASSWDPGTQYF.

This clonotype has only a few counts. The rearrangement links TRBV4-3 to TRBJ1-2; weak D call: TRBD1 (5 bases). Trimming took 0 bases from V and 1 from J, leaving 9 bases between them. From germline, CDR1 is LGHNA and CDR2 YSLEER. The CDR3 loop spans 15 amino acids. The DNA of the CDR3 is TGCGCCAGCAGCCAAGACGGGGGGTATAACTATGGCTACACCTTC. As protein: CASSQDGGYNYGYTF.

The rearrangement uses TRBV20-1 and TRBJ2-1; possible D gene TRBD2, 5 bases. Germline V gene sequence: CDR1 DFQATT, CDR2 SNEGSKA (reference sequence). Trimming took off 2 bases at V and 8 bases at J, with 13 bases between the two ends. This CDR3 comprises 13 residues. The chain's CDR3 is CSARKSGRYEQFF. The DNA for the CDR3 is TGCAGTGCTAGAAAGAGCGGACGGTATGAGCAGTTCTTC.

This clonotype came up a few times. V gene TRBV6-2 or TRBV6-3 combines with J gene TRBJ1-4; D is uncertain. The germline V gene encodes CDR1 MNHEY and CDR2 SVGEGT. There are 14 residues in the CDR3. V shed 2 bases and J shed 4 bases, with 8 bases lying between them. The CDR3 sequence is CASSYRARNEKLFF. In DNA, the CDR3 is TGTGCCAGCAGTTACCGGGCCCGTAATGAAAAACTGTTTTTT.

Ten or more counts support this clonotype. CDR3 bases: TGCGCCAGCAGCCCTGGGACAGGGGGCCTCATGAACACTGAAGCTTTCTTT. Amino acids: CASSPGTGGLMNTEAFF. The rearrangement joins TRBV5-1 to TRBJ1-1, with 12 bases matching TRBD1. This CDR3 spans 17 amino acids. Germline lookup yields CDR1 SGHRS and CDR2 YFSETQ. The junction had 7 bases not matched to a gene; V was cut back by 4 bases and J by 0 bases. Based on the CDR3 plus reference TRBV5-1 and TRBJ1-1, the full variable domain is KAGVTQTPRYLIKTRGQQVTLSCSPISGHRSVSWYQQTPGQGLQFLFEYFSETQRNKGNFPGRFSGRQFSNSRSEMNVSTLELGDSALYLCASSPGTGGLMNTEAFFGQGTRLTVV.

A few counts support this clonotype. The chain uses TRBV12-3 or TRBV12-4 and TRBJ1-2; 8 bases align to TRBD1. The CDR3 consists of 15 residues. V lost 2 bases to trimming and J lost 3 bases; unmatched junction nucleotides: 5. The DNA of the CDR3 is TGTGCCAGCAGTTTAAAGCAGGGGGCTCACTATGGCTACACCTTC. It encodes CASSLKQGAHYGYTF.